This TCR beta chain derives from a study of blood T cell repertoires in COVID-19. Study-wide background: T cells, B-cell-depleted T cells, or PBMCs provided the cDNA or gDNA that served as material.

As processed by the authors: Estimates of nucleated cell counts were drawn from the amplification of reference gene primers. Some clones are missing from TCRdb's copy, which holds only in-frame ones; the method was immunoSEQ multiplex PCR. The D gene and trimming were derived from the DNA, and the V and J assignments and clone size from that table. Among approximately 94,000 clones listed, roughly nine tenths were seen once. Germline V gene lookup returns CDR1 MNHEY and CDR2 SVGAGI. J was trimmed by 9 bases and V by 5 bases; bases with no gene match: 7. This CDR3 has 13 residues. The chain joins TRBV6-5 to TRBJ2-3, with TRBD1 matching 8 bases. The sequence came from a man in his fifties or sixties with active COVID-19. Sequenced input: peripheral blood. This CDR3 is CASSTYRGETQYF. In nucleotides, the CDR3 is TGTGCCAGCAGTACTTACAGGGGGGAAACGCAGTATTTT.